This T cell receptor beta chain emerged from a study of Ad26.COV2.S vaccination and SARS-CoV-2 variants. Overall study: Of the COV1001 trial arms, the Ad26.COV2.S arm included the donor. Broader study findings: From the TCR breadth and depth analyses, total T cell responses may have been underestimated. After vaccination, reports described spike-specific CD8+ and CD4+ T cell responses as showing substantial breadth.

Here immunoSEQ multiplex PCR was the method, and the copy in TCRdb shows in-frame clones only, minus some. The sample holds hundreds of thousands of clones, about 89% seen once. This clone was observed a single time. What it binds is unknown. Treatment defined: approximately 18 received Ad26.COV2.S at low or high dose, single or two shots; about 5 received placebo; per-sample allocation not given. The samples were gathered on day 63 after the first injection of vaccine or placebo. Recruitment in Boston yielded a donor of adult age, 18-55 years. Material: peripheral blood, obtained in a trial of Ad26.COV2.S vaccine versus placebo. The TCR was taken from a person aged 18-60 years who received the Ad26.COV2.S COVID-19 vaccine or a placebo.

The CDR3 bases are TGTGCCAGCAGTTCCGGACAGGGGGCGAGTCATGGCTACACCTTC. Amino acid sequence: CASSSGQGASHGYTF. V is TRBV27 and J is TRBJ1-2, with TRBD1 matching over 11 bases. Losses at the gene ends were 4 bases for V and 6 bases for J; bases not matched to a gene: 7. Germline V gene data show CDR1 as MNHEY and CDR2 as SMNVEV (reference sequence). The CDR3 runs 15 residues.